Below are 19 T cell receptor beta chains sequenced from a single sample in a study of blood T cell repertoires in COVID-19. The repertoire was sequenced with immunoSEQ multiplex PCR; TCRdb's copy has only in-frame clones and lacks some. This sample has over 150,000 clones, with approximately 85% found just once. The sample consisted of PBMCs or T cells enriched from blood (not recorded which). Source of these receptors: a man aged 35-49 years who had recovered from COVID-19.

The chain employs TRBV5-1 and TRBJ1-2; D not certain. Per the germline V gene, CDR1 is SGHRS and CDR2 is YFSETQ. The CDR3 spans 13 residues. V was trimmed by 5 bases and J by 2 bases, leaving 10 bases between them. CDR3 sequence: CASSPRENYGYTF. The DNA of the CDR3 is TGCGCCAGCAGTCCCCGGGAGAACTATGGCTACACCTTC.

The CDR3 loop is CAISESRGGAFF. DNA for the CDR3: TGTGCCATCAGTGAGTCGAGGGGGGGAGCTTTCTTT. This rearrangement joins TRBV10-3 to TRBJ1-1; a weak D match, TRBD1 (6 bases). From germline, CDR1 is ENHRY and CDR2 SYGVKD. This CDR3 region has 12 residues. The V end was cut by 0 bases, the J end by 10 bases, with 9 bases between.

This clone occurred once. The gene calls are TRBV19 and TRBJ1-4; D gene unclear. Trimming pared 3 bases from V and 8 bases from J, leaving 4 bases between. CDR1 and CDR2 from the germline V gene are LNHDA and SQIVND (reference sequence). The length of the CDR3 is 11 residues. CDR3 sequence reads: CASSMSEKLFF. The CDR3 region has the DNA TGTGCCAGTAGTATGTCAGAAAAACTGTTTTTT. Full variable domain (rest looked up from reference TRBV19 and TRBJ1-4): DGGITQSPKYLFRKEGQNVTLSCEQNLNHDAMYWYRQDPGQGLRLIYYSQIVNDFQKGDIAEGYSVSREKKESFPLTVTSAQKNPTAFYLCASSMSEKLFFGSGTQLSVL.

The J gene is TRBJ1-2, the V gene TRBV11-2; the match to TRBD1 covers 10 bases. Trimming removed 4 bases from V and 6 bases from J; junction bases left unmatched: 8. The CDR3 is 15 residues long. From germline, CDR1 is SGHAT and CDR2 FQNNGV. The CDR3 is CASSSLRTGGDGYTF. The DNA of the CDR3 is TGTGCCAGCAGCTCTCTCCGGACAGGGGGAGATGGCTACACCTTC.

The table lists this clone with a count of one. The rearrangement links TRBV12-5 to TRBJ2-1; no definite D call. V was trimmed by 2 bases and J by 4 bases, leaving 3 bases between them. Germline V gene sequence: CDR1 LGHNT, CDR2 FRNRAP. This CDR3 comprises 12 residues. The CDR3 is CASGLSYNEQFF. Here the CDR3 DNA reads TGTGCTAGTGGTTTGTCATACAATGAGCAGTTCTTC.

CDR3 loop: CASSFREVDTEAFF. The CDR3, as DNA: TGTGCCAGCAGCTTCCGGGAGGTTGACACTGAAGCTTTCTTT. This chain joins TRBV7-9 and TRBJ1-1; no clear D. V was cut by 3 bases and J by 3 bases, with 11 bases left in between. This CDR3 spans 14 amino acids. Germline CDR1 reads SEHNR; CDR2 reads FQNEAQ (reference sequence).

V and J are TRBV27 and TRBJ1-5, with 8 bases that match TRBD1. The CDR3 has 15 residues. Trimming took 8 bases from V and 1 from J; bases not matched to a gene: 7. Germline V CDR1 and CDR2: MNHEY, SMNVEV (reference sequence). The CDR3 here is CASGSRGRSNQPQHF. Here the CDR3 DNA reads TGTGCCAGCGGAAGCAGGGGGCGCAGCAATCAGCCCCAGCATTTT.

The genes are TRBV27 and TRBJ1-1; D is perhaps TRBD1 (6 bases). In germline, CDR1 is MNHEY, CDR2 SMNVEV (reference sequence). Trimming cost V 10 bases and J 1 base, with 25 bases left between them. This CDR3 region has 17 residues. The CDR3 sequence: CATRALRDTRENTEAFF. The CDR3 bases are TGTGCCACCAGGGCCCTCCGGGACACCAGAGAGAACACTGAAGCTTTCTTT.

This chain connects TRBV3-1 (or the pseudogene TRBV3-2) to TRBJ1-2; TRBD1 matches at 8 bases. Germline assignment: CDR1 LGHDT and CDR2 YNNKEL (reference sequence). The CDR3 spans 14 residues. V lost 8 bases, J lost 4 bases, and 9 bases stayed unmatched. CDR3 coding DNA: TGTGCCAGCGGGGGGGGACAGGCTGTCTATGGCTACACCTTC. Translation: CASGGGQAVYGYTF.

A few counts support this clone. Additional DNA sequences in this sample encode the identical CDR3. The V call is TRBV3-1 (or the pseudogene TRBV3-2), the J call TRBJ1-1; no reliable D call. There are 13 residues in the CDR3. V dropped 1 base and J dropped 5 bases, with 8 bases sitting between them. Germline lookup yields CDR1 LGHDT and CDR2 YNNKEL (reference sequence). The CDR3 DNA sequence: TGTGCCAGCAGCCAAGGGCGGGGAACTGAAGCTTTCTTT. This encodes CASSQGRGTEAFF.

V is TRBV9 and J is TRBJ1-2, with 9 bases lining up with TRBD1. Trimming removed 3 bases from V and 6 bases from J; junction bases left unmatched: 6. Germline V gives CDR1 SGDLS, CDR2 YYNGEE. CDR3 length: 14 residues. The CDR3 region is CASSARTGVDGYTF. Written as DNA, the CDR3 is TGTGCCAGCAGCGCCCGGACAGGGGTCGATGGCTACACCTTC.

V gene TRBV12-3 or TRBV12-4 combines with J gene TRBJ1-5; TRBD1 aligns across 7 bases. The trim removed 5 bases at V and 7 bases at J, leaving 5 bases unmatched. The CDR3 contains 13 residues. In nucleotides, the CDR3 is TGTGCCAGCAGTCCCAACAGGGGACAGCCCCAGCATTTT. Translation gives CASSPNRGQPQHF.

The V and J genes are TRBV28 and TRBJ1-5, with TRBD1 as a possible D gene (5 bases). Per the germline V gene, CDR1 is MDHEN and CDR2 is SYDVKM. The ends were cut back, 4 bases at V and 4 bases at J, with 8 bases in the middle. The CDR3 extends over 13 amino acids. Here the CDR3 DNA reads TGTGCCAGCAGTTCACAGGTAAATCAGCCCCAGCATTTT. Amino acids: CASSSQVNQPQHF.

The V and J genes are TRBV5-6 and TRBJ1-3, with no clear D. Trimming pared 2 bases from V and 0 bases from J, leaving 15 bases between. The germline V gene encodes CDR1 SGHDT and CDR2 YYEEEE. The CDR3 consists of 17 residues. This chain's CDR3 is CASSLTHGDFSGNTIYF. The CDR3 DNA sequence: TGTGCCAGCAGCTTAACCCACGGGGATTTCTCTGGAAACACCATATATTTT.

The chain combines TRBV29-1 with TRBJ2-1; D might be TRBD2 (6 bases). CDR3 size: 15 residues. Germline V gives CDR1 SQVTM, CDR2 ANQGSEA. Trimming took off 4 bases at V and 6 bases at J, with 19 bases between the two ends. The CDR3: CSVVSGQGGLNEQFF. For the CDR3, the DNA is TGCAGCGTTGTCAGCGGGCAGGGTGGCCTCAATGAGCAGTTCTTC.

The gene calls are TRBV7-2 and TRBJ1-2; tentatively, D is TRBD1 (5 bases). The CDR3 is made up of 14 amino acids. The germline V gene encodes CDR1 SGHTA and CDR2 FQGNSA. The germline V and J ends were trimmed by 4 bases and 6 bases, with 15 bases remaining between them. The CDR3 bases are TGTGCCAGCAGCTCCCGGTGGAGGGGCGATGGCTACACCTTC. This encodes CASSSRWRGDGYTF. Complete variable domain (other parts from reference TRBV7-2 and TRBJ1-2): GAGVSQSPSNKVTEKGKDVELRCDPISGHTALYWYRQSLGQGLEFLIYFQGNSAPDKSGLPSDRFSAERTGGSVSTLTIQRTQQEDSAVYLCASSSRWRGDGYTFGSGTRLTVV.

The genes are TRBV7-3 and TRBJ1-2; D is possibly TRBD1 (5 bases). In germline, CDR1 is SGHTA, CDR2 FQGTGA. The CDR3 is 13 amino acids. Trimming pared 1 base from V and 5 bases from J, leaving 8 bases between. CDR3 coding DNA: TGTGCCAGCAGCTTAAATGGGGGGTATGGCTACACCTTC. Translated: CASSLNGGYGYTF.

The DNA of the CDR3 is TGTGCCAGCAGCGTAGATCAGGGCACTCAGCCCCAGCATTTT. The encoded protein is CASSVDQGTQPQHF. V and J are TRBV9 and TRBJ1-5; maybe TRBD1 (5 bases). The CDR3 is 14 amino acids. Germline values: CDR1 SGDLS, CDR2 YYNGEE. Trimming left V 0 bases short and J 6 bases short, with 10 bases between.

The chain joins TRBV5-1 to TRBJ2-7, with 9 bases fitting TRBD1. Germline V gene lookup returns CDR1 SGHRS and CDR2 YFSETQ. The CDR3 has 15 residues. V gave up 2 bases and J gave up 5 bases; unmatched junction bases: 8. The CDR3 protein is CASSFTGTGSDEQYF. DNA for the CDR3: TGCGCCAGCAGCTTTACCGGGACAGGGAGCGACGAGCAGTACTTC.